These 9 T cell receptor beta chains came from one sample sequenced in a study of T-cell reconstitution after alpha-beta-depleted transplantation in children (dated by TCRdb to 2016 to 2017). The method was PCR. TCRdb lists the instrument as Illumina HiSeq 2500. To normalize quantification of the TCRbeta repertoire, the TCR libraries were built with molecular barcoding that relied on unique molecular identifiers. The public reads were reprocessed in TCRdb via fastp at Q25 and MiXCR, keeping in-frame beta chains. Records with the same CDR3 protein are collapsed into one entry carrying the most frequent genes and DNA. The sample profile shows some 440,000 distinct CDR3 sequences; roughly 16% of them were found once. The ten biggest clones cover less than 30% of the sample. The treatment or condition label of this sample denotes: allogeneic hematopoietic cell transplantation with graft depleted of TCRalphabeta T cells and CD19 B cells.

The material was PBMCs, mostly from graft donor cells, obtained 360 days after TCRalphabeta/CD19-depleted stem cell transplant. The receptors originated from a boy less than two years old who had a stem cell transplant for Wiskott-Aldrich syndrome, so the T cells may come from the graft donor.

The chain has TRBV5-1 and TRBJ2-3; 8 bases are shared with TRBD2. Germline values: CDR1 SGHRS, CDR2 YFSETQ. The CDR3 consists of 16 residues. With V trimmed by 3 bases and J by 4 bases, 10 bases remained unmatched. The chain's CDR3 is CASSYRGGPVADTQYF. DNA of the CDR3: TGCGCCAGCAGCTACCGGGGGGGTCCGGTTGCAGATACGCAGTATTTT.

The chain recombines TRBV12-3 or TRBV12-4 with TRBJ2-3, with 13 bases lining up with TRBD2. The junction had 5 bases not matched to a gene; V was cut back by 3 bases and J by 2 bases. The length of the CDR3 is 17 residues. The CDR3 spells CASSFGTSGALTDTQYF. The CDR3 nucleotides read TGTGCCAGCAGTTTCGGGACTAGCGGGGCCCTCACAGATACGCAGTATTTT.

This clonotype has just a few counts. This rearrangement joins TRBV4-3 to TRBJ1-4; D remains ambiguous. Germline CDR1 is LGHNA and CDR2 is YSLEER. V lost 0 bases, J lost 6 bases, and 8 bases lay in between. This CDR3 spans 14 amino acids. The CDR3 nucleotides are TGCGCCAGCAGCCAAGAAGCGGGGTATGAAAAACTGTTTTTT. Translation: CASSQEAGYEKLFF.

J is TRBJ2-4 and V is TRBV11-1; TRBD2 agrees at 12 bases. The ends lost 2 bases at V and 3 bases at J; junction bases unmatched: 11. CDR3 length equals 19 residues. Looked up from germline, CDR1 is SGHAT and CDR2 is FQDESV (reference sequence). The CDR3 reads CASSLPLAGGPRDKNIQYF. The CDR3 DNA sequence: TGTGCCAGCAGCTTACCCCTAGCGGGGGGGCCACGAGACAAAAACATTCAGTACTTC.

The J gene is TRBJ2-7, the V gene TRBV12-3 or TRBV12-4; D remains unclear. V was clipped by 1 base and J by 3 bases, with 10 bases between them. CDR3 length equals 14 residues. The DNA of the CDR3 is TGTGCCAGCAGTTTAGGGGGTTACCTCTACGAGCAGTACTTC. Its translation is CASSLGGYLYEQYF.

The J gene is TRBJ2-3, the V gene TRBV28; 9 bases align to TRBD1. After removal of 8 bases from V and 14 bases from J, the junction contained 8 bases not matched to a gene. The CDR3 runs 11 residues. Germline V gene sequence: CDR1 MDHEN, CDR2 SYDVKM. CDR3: CASGSGTGRYF. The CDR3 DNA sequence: TGTGCCAGCGGCTCCGGGACAGGGAGGTATTTT.

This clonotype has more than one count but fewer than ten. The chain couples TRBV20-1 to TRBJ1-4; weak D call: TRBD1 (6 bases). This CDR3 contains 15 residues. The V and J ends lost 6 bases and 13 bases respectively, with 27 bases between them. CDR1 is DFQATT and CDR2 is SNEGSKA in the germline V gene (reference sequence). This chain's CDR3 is CSAPTDSLYFRGLFF. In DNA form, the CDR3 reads TGCAGTGCCCCCACCGACAGTCTCTATTTCAGGGGACTGTTTTTT.

The CDR3 bases are TGCAGTGCTAGAGATCCTCTAGCGGGGGTAACTCTTAGGCAGTACTTC. Translated: CSARDPLAGVTLRQYF. The V gene is TRBV20-1, the J gene TRBJ2-7; 10 bases agree with TRBD2. This CDR3 has 16 amino acids. The V segment lost 0 bases and the J segment 9 bases; nucleotides outside the gene matches: 14. Germline values: CDR1 DFQATT, CDR2 SNEGSKA (reference sequence).

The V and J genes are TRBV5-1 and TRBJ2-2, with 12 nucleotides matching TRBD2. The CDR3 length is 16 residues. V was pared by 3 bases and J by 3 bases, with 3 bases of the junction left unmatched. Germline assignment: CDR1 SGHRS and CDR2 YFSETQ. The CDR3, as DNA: TGCGCCAGCAGCTGGGGACTAGCGGGTCACACCGGGGAGCTGTTTTTT. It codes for CASSWGLAGHTGELFF.